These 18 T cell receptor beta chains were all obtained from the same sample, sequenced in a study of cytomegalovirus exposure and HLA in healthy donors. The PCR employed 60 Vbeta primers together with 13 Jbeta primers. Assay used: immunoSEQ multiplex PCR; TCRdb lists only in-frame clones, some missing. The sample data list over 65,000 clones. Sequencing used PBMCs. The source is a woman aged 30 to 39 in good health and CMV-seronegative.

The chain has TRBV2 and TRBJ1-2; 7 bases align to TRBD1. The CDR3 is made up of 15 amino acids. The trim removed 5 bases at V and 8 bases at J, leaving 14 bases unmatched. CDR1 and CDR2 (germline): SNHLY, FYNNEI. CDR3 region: CASSNRRGAMRGYTF. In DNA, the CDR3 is TGTGCCAGCAGTAACCGCAGGGGGGCCATGCGGGGCTACACCTTC.

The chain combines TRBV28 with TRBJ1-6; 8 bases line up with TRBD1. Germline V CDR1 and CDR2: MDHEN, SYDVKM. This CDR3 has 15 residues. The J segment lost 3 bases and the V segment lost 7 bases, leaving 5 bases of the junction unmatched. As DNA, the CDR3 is TGTGCCAGCACCCAGGGGGCGATCTATAATTCACCCCTCCACTTT. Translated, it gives CASTQGAIYNSPLHF.

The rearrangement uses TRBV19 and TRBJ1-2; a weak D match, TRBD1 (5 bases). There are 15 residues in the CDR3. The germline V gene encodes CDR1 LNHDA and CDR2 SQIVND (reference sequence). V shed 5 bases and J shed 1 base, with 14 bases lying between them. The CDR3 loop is CASSHGWGDNYGYTF. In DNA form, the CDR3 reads TGTGCCAGTAGTCACGGGTGGGGCGATAACTATGGCTACACCTTC.

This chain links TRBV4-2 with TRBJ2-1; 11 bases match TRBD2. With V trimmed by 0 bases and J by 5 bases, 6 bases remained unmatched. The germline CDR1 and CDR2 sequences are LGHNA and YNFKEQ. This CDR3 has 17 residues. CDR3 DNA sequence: TGTGCCAGCAGCCAAGACCGAACTAGCGGGAGCGACAATGAGCAGTTCTTC. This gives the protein CASSQDRTSGSDNEQFF.

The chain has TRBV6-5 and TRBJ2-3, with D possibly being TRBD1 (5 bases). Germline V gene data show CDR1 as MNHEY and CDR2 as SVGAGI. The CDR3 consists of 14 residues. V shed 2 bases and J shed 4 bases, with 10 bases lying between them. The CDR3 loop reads CASSYTRQPDTQYF. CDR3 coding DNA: TGTGCCAGCAGTTACACCCGACAGCCAGATACGCAGTATTTT.

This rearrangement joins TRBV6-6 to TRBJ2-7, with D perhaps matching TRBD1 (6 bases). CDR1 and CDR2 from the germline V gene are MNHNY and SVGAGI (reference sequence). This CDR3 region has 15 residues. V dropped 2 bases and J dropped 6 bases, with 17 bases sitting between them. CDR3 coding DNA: TGTGCCAGCAGTTACAAGGTGGCAGGGGATCTCGAGCAGTACTTC. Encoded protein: CASSYKVAGDLEQYF.

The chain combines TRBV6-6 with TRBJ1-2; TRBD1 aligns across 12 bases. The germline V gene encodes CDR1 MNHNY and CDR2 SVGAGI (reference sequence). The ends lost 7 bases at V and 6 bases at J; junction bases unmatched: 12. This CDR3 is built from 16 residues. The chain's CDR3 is CASTSGTGGLRDGYTF. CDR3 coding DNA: TGTGCCAGCACCTCAGGGACAGGGGGCTTACGGGATGGCTACACCTTC.

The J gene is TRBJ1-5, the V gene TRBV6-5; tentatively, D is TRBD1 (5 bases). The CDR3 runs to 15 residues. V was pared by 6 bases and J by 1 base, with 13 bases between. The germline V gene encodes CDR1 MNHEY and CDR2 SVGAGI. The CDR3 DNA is TGTGCCAGCAGCCGCGTCGGGGGAAGCAATCAGCCCCAGCATTTT. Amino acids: CASSRVGGSNQPQHF.

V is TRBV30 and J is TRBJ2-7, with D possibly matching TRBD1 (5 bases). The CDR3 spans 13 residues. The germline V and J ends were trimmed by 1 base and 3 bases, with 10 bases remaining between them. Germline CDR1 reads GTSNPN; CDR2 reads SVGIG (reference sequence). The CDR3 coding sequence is TGTGCCTGGAGTGGCTCCAGGGTCTACGAGCAGTACTTC. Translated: CAWSGSRVYEQYF.

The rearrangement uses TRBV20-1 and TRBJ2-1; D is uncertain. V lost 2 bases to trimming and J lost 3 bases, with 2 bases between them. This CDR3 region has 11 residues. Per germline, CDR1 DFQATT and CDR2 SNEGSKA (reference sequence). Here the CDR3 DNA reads TGCAGTGCTAGACTCTACAATGAGCAGTTCTTC. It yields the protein CSARLYNEQFF.

The CDR3 is CASSPTQENTGELFF. As DNA, the CDR3 is TGTGCCAGCTCACCAACACAGGAGAACACCGGGGAGCTGTTTTTT. This chain links TRBV18 with TRBJ2-2; a possible D gene is TRBD1 (5 bases). CDR3 size: 15 residues. Germline CDR1 reads KGHSH; CDR2 reads LQKENI. Trimming left V 2 bases short and J 1 base short, with 8 bases between.

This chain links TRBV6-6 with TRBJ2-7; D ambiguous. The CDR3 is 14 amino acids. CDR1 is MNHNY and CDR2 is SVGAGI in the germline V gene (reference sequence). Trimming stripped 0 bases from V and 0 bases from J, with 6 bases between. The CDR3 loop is CASSYSESSYEQYF. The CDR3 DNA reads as TGTGCCAGCAGTTACTCGGAGAGCTCCTACGAGCAGTACTTC.

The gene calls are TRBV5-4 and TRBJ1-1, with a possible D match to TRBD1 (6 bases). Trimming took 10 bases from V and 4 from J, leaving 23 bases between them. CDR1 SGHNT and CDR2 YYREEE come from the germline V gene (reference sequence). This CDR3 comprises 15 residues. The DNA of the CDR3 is TGTGCCGCGGGGATTCCGGGGGGCGATGGCACTGAAGCTTTCTTT. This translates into CAAGIPGGDGTEAFF.

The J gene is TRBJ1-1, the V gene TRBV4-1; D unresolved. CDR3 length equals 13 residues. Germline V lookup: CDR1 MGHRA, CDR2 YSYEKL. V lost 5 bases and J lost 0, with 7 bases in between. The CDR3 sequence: CASSKQMNTEAFF. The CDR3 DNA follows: TGCGCCAGCAGCAAACAGATGAACACTGAAGCTTTCTTT.

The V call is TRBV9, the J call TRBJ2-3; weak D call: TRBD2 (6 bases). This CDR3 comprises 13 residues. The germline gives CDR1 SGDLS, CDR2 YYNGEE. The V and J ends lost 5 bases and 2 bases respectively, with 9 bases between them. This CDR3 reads CASSGDFTDTQYF. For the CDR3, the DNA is TGTGCCAGCAGTGGGGACTTCACAGATACGCAGTATTTT.

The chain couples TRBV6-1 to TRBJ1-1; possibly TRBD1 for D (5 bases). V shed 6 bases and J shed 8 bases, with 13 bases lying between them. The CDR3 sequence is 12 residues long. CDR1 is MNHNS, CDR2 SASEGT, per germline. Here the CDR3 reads CASRGLNWEAFF. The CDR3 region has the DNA TGTGCCAGCAGGGGGCTTAACTGGGAAGCTTTCTTT.

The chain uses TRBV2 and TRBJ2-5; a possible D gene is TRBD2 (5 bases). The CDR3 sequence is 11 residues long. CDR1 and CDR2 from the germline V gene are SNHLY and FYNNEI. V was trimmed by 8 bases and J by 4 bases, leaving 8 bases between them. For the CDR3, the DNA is TGTGCCAGCTCAGCGGTAGAGACCCAGTACTTC. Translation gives CASSAVETQYF.

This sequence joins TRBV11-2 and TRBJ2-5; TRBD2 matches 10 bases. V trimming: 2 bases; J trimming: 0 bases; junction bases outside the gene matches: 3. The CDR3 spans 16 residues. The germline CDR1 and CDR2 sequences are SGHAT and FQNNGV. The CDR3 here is CASSLISGGYQETQYF. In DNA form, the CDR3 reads TGTGCCAGCAGCTTAATTAGCGGGGGGTACCAAGAGACCCAGTACTTC.